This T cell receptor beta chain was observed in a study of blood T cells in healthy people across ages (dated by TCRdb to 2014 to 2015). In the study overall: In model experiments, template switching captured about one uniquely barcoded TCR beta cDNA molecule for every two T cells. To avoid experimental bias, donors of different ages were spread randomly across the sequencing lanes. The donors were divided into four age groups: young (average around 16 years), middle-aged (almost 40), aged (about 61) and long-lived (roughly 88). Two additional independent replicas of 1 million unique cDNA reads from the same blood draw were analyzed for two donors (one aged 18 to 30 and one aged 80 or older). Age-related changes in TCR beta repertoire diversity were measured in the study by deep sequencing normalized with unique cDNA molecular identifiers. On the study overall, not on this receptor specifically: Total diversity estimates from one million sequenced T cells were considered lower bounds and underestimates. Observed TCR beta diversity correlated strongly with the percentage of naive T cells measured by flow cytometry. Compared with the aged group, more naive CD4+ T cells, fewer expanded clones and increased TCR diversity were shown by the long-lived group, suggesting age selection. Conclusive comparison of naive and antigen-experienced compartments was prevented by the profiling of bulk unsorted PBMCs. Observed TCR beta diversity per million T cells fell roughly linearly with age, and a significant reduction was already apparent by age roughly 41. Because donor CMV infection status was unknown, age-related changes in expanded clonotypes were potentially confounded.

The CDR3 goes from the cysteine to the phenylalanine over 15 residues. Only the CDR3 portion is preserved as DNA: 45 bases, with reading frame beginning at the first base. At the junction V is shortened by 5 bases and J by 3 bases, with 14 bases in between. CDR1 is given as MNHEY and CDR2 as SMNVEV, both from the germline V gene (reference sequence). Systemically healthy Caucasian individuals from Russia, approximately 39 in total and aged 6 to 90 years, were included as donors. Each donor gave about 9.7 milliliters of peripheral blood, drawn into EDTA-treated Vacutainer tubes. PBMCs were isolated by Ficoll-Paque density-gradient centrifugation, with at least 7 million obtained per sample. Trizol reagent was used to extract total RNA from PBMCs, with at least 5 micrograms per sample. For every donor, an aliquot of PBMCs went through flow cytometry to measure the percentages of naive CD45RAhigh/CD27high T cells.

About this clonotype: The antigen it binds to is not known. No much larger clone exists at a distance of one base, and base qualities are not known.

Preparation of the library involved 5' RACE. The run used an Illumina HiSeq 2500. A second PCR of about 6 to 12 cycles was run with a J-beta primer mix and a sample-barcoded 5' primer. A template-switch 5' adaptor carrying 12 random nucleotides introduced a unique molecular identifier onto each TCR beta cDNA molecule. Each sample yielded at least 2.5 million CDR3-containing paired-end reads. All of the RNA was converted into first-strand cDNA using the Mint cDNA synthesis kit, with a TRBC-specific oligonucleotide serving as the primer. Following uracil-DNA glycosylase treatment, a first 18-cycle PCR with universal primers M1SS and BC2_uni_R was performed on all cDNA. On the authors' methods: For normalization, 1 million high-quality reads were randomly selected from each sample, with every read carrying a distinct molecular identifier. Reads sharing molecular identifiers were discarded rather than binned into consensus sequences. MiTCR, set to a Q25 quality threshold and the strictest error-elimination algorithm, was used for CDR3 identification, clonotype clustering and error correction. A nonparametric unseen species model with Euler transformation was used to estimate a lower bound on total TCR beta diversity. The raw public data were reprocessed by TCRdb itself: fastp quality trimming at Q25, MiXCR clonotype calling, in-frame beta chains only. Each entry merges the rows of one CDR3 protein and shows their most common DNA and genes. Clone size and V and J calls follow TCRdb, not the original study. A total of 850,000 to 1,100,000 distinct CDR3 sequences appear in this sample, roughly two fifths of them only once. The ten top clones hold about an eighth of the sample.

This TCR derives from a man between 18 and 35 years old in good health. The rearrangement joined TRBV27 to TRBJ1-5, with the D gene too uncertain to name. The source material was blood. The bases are TGTGCCAGCAGTCCCCGGATCGATTCCAATCAGCCCCAGCATTTT. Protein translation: CASSPRIDSNQPQHF.